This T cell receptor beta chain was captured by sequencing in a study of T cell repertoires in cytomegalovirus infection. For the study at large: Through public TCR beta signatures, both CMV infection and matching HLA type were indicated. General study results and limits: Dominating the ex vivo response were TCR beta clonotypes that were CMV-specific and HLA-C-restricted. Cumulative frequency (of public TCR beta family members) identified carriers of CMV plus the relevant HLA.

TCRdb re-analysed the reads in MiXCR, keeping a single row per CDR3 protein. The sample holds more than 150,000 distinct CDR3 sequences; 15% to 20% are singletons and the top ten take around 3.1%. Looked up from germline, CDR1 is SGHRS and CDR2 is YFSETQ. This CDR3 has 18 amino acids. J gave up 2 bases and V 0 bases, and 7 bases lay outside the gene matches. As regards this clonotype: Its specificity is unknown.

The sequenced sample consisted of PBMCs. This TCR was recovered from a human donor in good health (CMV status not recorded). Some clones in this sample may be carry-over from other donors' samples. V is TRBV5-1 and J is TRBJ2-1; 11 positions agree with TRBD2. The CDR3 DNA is TGCGCCAGCAGCTTGGCCGGTAGCGGGAGGGCAACCTACAATGAGCAGTTCTTC. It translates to CASSLAGSGRATYNEQFF.